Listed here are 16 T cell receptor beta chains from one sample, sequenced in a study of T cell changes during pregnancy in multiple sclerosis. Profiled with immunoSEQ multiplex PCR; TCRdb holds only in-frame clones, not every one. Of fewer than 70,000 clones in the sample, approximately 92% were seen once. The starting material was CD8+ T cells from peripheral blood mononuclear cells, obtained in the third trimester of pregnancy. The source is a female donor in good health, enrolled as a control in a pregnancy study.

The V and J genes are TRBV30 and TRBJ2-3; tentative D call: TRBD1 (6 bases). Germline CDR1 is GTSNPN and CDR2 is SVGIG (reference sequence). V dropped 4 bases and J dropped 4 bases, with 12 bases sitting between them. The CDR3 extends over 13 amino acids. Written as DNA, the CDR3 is TGTGCCTGGACAGGGGTGATGGCAGATACGCAGTATTTT. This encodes CAWTGVMADTQYF. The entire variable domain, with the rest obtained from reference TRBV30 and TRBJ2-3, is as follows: SQTIHQWPATLVQPVGSPLSLECTVEGTSNPNLYWYRQAAGRGLQLLFYSVGIGQISSEVPQNLSASRPQDRQFILSSKKLLLSDSGFYLCAWTGVMADTQYFGPGTRLTVL.

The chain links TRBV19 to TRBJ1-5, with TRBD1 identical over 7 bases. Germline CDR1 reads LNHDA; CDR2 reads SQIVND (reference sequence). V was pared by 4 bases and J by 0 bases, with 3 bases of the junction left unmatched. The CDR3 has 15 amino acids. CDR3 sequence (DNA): TGTGCCAGTAGTAGGGACAGCTATAGCAATCAGCCCCAGCATTTT. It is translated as CASSRDSYSNQPQHF. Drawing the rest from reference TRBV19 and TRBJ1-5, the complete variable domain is DGGITQSPKYLFRKEGQNVTLSCEQNLNHDAMYWYRQDPGQGLRLIYYSQIVNDFQKGDIAEGYSVSREKKESFPLTVTSAQKNPTAFYLCASSRDSYSNQPQHFGDGTRLSIL.

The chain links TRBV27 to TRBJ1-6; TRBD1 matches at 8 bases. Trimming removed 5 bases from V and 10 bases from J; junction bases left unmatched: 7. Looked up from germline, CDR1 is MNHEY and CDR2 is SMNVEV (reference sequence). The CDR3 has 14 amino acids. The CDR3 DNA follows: TGTGCCAGCAGTCTTGGACAGGGAGGCTCACCCCTCCACTTT. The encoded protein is CASSLGQGGSPLHF.

The CDR3 spells CASSFLGGNQPQHF. CDR3 nucleotide sequence: TGTGCCAGCAGCTTCCTGGGGGGGAATCAGCCCCAGCATTTT. This chain joins TRBV5-4 and TRBJ1-5; D may be TRBD1 (5 bases). Trimming left V 2 bases short and J 4 bases short, with 10 bases between. Germline V lookup: CDR1 SGHNT, CDR2 YYREEE (reference sequence). The CDR3 loop spans 14 amino acids.

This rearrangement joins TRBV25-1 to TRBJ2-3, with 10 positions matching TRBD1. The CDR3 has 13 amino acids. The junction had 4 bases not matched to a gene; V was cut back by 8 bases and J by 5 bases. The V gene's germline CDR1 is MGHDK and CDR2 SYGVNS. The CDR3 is CASRTGGGDTQYF. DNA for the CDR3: TGTGCCAGCCGGACAGGGGGAGGAGATACGCAGTATTTT.

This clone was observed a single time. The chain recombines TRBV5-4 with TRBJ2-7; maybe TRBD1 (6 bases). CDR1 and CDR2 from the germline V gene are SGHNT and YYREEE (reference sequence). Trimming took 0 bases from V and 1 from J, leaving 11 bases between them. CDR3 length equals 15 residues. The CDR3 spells CASSLDDRSSYEQYF. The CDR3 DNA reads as TGTGCCAGCAGCTTGGACGACAGGAGTTCCTACGAGCAGTACTTC.

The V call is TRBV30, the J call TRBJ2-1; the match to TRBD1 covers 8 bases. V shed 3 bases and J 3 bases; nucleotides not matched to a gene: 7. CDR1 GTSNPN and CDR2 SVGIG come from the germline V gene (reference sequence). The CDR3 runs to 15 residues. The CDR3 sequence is CAWSVGQGIYNEQFF. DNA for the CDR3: TGTGCCTGGAGCGTTGGACAGGGTATCTACAATGAGCAGTTCTTC.

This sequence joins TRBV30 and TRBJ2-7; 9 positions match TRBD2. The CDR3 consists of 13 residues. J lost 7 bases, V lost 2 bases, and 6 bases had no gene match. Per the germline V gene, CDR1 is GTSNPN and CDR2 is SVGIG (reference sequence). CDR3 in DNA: TGTGCCTGGAGTACGACTAGCGGAGGGGAGCAGTACTTC. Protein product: CAWSTTSGGEQYF.

CDR3 amino acids: CASSPATLGDTIYF. As DNA, the CDR3 is TGTGCCAGCAGTCCTGCGACGCTCGGAGACACCATATATTTT. The chain joins TRBV4-2 to TRBJ1-3; D gene ambiguous. The V end lost 6 bases, the J end lost 8 bases, and 17 bases lay between the germline ends. The CDR3 extends over 14 amino acids. Germline V gene data show CDR1 as LGHNA and CDR2 as YNFKEQ.

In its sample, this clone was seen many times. CDR3 sequence reads: CASSDQQGTPGNTIYF. The CDR3 bases are TGTGCCAGCAGTGACCAACAGGGAACGCCTGGAAACACCATATATTTT. This rearrangement joins TRBV6-1 to TRBJ1-3; D possibly corresponds to TRBD1 (6 bases). CDR1 MNHNS and CDR2 SASEGT come from the germline V gene. Deletions cut 3 bases from V and 2 bases from J, with 14 bases between. The CDR3 is 16 residues long.

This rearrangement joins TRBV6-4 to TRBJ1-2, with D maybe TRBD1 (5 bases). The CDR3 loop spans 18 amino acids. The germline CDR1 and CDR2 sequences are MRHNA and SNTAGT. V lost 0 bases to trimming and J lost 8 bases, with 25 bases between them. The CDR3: CASSDSVYGGADMVGYTF. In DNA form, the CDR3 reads TGTGCCAGCAGTGACTCGGTTTATGGCGGGGCAGACATGGTGGGCTACACCTTC.

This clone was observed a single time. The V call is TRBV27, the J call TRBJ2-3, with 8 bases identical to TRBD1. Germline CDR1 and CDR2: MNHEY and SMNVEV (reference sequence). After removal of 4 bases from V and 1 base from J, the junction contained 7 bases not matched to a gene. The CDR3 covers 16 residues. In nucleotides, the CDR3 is TGTGCCAGCAGTTACCCGACGACAGGGGGCACAGATACGCAGTATTTT. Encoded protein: CASSYPTTGGTDTQYF.

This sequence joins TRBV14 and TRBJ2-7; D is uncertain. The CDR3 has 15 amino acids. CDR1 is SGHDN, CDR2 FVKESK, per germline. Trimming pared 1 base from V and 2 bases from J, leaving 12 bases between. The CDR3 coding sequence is TGTGCCAGCAGCCAAGCGAGGTCTGCGACCTACGAGCAGTACTTC. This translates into CASSQARSATYEQYF.

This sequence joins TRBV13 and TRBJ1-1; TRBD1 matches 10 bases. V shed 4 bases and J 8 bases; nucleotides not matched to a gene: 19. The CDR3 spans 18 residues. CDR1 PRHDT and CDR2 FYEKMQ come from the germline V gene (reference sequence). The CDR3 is CASSSYSGQGGGLAEAFF. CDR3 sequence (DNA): TGTGCCAGCAGCTCCTATAGCGGACAGGGGGGGGGATTAGCAGAAGCTTTCTTT. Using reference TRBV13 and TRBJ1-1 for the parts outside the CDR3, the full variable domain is AAGVIQSPRHLIKEKRETATLKCYPIPRHDTVYWYQQGPGQDPQFLISFYEKMQSDKGSIPDRFSAQQFSDYHSELNMSSLELGDSALYFCASSSYSGQGGGLAEAFFGQGTRLTVV.

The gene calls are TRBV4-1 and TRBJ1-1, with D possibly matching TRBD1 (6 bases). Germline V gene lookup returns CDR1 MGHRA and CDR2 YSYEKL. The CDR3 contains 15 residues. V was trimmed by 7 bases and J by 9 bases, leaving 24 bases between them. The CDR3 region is CASTLRGGEYIQAFF. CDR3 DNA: TGCGCCAGCACCCTACGAGGGGGGGAGTATATACAAGCTTTCTTT.

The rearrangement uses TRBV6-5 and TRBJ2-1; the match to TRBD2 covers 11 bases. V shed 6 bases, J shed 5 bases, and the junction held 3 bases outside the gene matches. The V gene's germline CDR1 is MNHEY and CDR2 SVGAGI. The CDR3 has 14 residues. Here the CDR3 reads CASRTSGADNEQFF. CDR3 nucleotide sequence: TGTGCCAGCAGGACTAGCGGGGCGGACAATGAGCAGTTCTTC.